Each of the 24 T cell receptor beta chains below was sequenced from the same sample in a study of CD8 T cells in Susac syndrome. cDNA came from roughly 0.47 to 1 ug RNA primed by random hexamers. Via MiXCR, TCRdb re-called the immunoSEQ multiplex PCR reads, giving one row per CDR3 protein. The sample includes some 180,000 distinct CDR3 sequences, 90% to 95% of them seen just once. The sample consisted of CD4+ T cells from PBMCs. The receptor source for this set is a human donor with Susac syndrome.

This chain joins TRBV12-3 or TRBV12-4 and TRBJ2-7, with a tentative D call TRBD2 (5 bases). The CDR3 length is 17 residues. V lost 2 bases, J lost 4 bases, and 21 bases lay in between. Here the CDR3 reads CASSLRGLRDPSYEQYF. In DNA, the CDR3 is TGTGCCAGCAGTTTAAGAGGGCTACGGGATCCCTCATACGAGCAGTACTTC.

The DNA for the CDR3 is TGCAGTGCCCCGGGACTAGGGGGCGCAGATACGCAGTATTTT. As protein: CSAPGLGGADTQYF. V usage is TRBV20-1 and J usage is TRBJ2-3; perhaps TRBD2 as D (8 bases). The germline gives CDR1 DFQATT, CDR2 SNEGSKA (reference sequence). The CDR3 is made up of 14 amino acids. Trimming pared 6 bases from V and 4 bases from J, leaving 17 bases between.

This rearrangement joins TRBV12-3 or TRBV12-4 to TRBJ2-3; 7 nucleotides agree with TRBD1. The CDR3 contains 13 residues. The junction had 6 bases not matched to a gene; V was cut back by 7 bases and J by 5 bases. The CDR3 DNA reads as TGTGCCAGCACCCACAGGGGCCGAGATACGCAGTATTTT. Translating gives CASTHRGRDTQYF.

This chain links TRBV20-1 with TRBJ2-1, with TRBD2 matching over 8 bases. Trimming cost V 6 bases and J 3 bases; bases outside gene matches: 10. The CDR3 length is 15 residues. Germline V lookup: CDR1 DFQATT, CDR2 SNEGSKA (reference sequence). The CDR3 protein is CSAINSGTYYNEQFF. CDR3 DNA: TGCAGTGCGATAAATAGCGGGACTTACTACAATGAGCAGTTCTTC.

This clonotype was found once. The chain carries TRBV25-1 and TRBJ1-6, with D hard to call. Germline V gene sequence: CDR1 MGHDK, CDR2 SYGVNS. This CDR3 is built from 14 residues. The V end was cut by 2 bases, the J end by 0 bases, with 2 bases between. CDR3 in DNA: TGTGCCAGCAGTGAAGCCTCCTATAATTCACCCCTCCACTTT. Translation: CASSEASYNSPLHF.

Details on this clonotype: A read error may account for a junction end that differs from germline. The CDR3 loop reads CASSPVAGGPGEQHF. The CDR3 DNA sequence: TGTGCCAGCAGCCCGGTAGCGGGAGGGCCCGGGGAGCAGCACTTC. The chain employs TRBV6-5 and TRBJ2-7, with 11 bases lining up with TRBD2. This CDR3 contains 15 residues. Looked up from germline, CDR1 is MNHEY and CDR2 is SVGAGI.

The chain combines TRBV5-1 with TRBJ2-1; D gene unclear. V was trimmed by 0 bases and J by 7 bases, leaving 17 bases between them. The CDR3 length is 16 residues. Per germline, CDR1 SGHRS and CDR2 YFSETQ. The CDR3 protein is CASSLELMGGSNEQFF. CDR3 DNA: TGCGCCAGCAGCTTGGAATTGATGGGCGGATCGAATGAGCAGTTCTTC.

The chain uses TRBV6-2 or TRBV6-3 and TRBJ2-3, with 13 bases lining up with TRBD2. J was trimmed by 6 bases and V by 5 bases; bases with no gene match: 14. Germline V gives CDR1 MNHEY, CDR2 SVGEGT. The CDR3 loop spans 18 amino acids. In nucleotides, the CDR3 is TGTGCCAGCAGTCCCTCTCCATGGACTAGCGGGAGCGTTGATACGCAGTATTTT. This encodes CASSPSPWTSGSVDTQYF.

V and J are TRBV30 and TRBJ1-1; 8 bases align to TRBD1. The germline V gene has CDR1 GTSNPN and CDR2 SVGIG (reference sequence). CDR3 length equals 13 residues. Trimming cost V 7 bases and J 3 bases; bases outside gene matches: 7. The chain's CDR3 is CAYRTGLDTEAFF. In DNA, the CDR3 is TGTGCCTACCGGACAGGGCTGGACACTGAAGCTTTCTTT.

This rearrangement joins TRBV6-5 to TRBJ2-1, with D possibly TRBD1 on 5 matching bases. The CDR3 sequence is 14 residues long. Germline assignment: CDR1 MNHEY and CDR2 SVGAGI. Trimming took 6 bases from V and 3 from J, leaving 12 bases between them. CDR3 sequence (DNA): TGTGCCAGCAGAGAAACAGGATACTACAATGAGCAGTTCTTC. Its protein product is CASRETGYYNEQFF.

In this sample, this clonotype turned up a few times. This CDR3 reads CASSLNSQETQYF. The DNA for the CDR3 is TGTGCCAGCTCACTTAATTCCCAAGAGACCCAGTACTTC. The V call is TRBV18, the J call TRBJ2-5; no firm D call. The CDR3 length is 13 residues. The germline V gene encodes CDR1 KGHSH and CDR2 LQKENI. Trimming shortened V by 4 bases and J by 1 base, and 7 bases separated the two germline ends.

The V gene is TRBV10-2, the J gene TRBJ2-5, with 8 bases identical to TRBD2. Germline V lookup: CDR1 WSHSY, CDR2 SAAADI. The CDR3 covers 16 residues. The V segment lost 2 bases and the J segment 5 bases; nucleotides outside the gene matches: 10. CDR3 amino acids: CASSELRGGYWETQYF. CDR3 coding DNA: TGCGCCAGCAGTGAGCTCCGGGGGGGTTATTGGGAGACCCAGTACTTC.

The V and J genes are TRBV18 and TRBJ1-5; 10 positions match TRBD1. The J segment lost 3 bases and the V segment lost 4 bases, leaving 3 bases of the junction unmatched. Germline CDR1 is KGHSH and CDR2 is LQKENI. The CDR3 totals 15 residues. This chain's CDR3 is CASSRGQGNNQPQHF. In nucleotides, the CDR3 is TGTGCCAGCTCACGGGGACAGGGGAACAATCAGCCCCAGCATTTT.

The chain combines TRBV12-3 or TRBV12-4 with TRBJ2-1, with 9 nucleotides matching TRBD2. The CDR3 is 15 residues long. V shed 3 bases, J shed 9 bases, and the junction held 9 bases outside the gene matches. The CDR3 DNA sequence: TGTGCCAGCAGTTTGCCGGGACTAGCCCGAATTGAGCAGTTCTTC. Translating gives CASSLPGLARIEQFF.

The V gene is TRBV11-3, the J gene TRBJ2-3; 7 nucleotides line up with TRBD2. Trimming took 5 bases from V and 3 from J; bases not matched to a gene: 5. CDR1 and CDR2 from the germline V gene are SGHNT and YENEEA. This CDR3 is 14 amino acids long. The CDR3 protein is CASSAGRGTDTQYF. CDR3 nucleotides: TGTGCCAGCAGCGCAGGGAGGGGAACAGATACGCAGTATTTT.

The rearrangement joins TRBV20-1 to TRBJ2-3, with D possibly matching TRBD1 (7 bases). Germline values: CDR1 DFQATT, CDR2 SNEGSKA (reference sequence). This CDR3 has 15 amino acids. V was shortened by 0 bases and J by 6 bases, with 16 bases between the two germline ends. The CDR3 spells CSAREGAGGTDTQYF. The CDR3 bases are TGCAGTGCTAGAGAGGGGGCAGGGGGGACGGATACGCAGTATTTT.

This clonotype occurred a few times. The genes are TRBV14 and TRBJ2-7; 7 positions agree with TRBD2. V was clipped by 1 base and J by 4 bases; unmatched bases: 10. The length of the CDR3 is 16 residues. Germline V gene data show CDR1 as SGHDN and CDR2 as FVKESK. The DNA for the CDR3 is TGTGCCAGCAGCCAAGCCGGCGCAGGGAGGGGTTACGAGCAGTACTTC. Translated: CASSQAGAGRGYEQYF.

The genes are TRBV20-1 and TRBJ2-7; 10 bases agree with TRBD2. V was pared by 0 bases and J by 4 bases, with 9 bases of the junction left unmatched. CDR3 size: 16 residues. Looked up from germline, CDR1 is DFQATT and CDR2 is SNEGSKA (reference sequence). In DNA, the CDR3 is TGCAGTGCTAGAGAAGGTCCCAGCGGGGGGGGGTACGAGCAGTACTTC. Protein: CSAREGPSGGGYEQYF.

This rearrangement joins TRBV6-1 to TRBJ2-1, with D unresolved. V gave up 10 bases and J gave up 8 bases, with 12 bases separating them. Germline lookup yields CDR1 MNHNS and CDR2 SASEGT. The CDR3 is made up of 11 amino acids. The CDR3, as DNA: TGTGCCACTACCCTAGTGGATGAGCAGTTCTTC. Amino acids: CATTLVDEQFF.

The CDR3 sequence is CSARHLREKLFF. DNA of the CDR3: TGCAGTGCTCGCCACCTGCGTGAAAAACTGTTTTTT. The V call is TRBV20-1, the J call TRBJ1-4; no reliable D call. The V gene's germline CDR1 is DFQATT and CDR2 SNEGSKA (reference sequence). CDR3 length: 12 amino acids. Between the trimmed V and J ends, which lost 5 bases and 7 bases, there was a span of 11 bases.

The V and J genes are TRBV29-1 and TRBJ1-1; 8 bases match TRBD1. V shed 6 bases, J shed 8 bases, and the junction held 5 bases outside the gene matches. CDR1 is SQVTM and CDR2 is ANQGSEA in the germline V gene. CDR3 length: 11 residues. For the CDR3, the DNA is TGCAGCGTACGACAGGGGCGGGAAGCTTTCTTT. Amino acid sequence: CSVRQGREAFF.

The chain uses TRBV20-1 and TRBJ1-4; no reliable D call. Germline loops: CDR1 DFQATT, CDR2 SNEGSKA (reference sequence). The V end lost 2 bases, the J end lost 8 bases, and 12 bases lay between the germline ends. This CDR3 comprises 13 residues. The CDR3 loop is CSARRMTGEKLFF. CDR3 sequence (DNA): TGCAGTGCTAGAAGAATGACGGGGGAAAAACTGTTTTTT.

This chain joins TRBV7-7 and TRBJ2-2, with TRBD2 identical over 9 bases. Trimming removed 2 bases from V and 2 bases from J; junction bases left unmatched: 6. This CDR3 is 17 amino acids long. Germline loops: CDR1 SSHAT, CDR2 FNYEAQ (reference sequence). This CDR3 reads CASSLKTSGINTGELFF. CDR3 sequence (DNA): TGTGCCAGCAGCTTAAAGACTAGCGGAATTAACACCGGGGAGCTGTTTTTT.

This chain joins TRBV7-9 and TRBJ2-1, with D unclear. The CDR3 spans 16 residues. V lost 7 bases and J 2 bases, leaving 18 bases between the germline ends. Germline values: CDR1 SEHNR, CDR2 FQNEAQ (reference sequence). CDR3 residues: CASTAEWQVPYNEQFF. In nucleotides, the CDR3 is TGTGCCAGCACGGCCGAGTGGCAGGTTCCCTACAATGAGCAGTTCTTC.